This passage covers 9 T cell receptor beta chains from one sample sequenced in a study of cytomegalovirus exposure and HLA in healthy donors. Amplification used 60 Vbeta primers and 13 Jbeta primers. Sequencing used immunoSEQ multiplex PCR; TCRdb keeps in-frame clones, though not all of them. Altogether about 130,000 clones are present, around four fifths being singletons, with the ten largest covering 1.2%. The source material was PBMCs. These receptors came from a boy aged 10-17 years in good health and CMV-seronegative.

This clone was seen only a few times. The V and J genes are TRBV7-8 and TRBJ2-7, with no clear D. The CDR3 runs to 16 residues. The germline V gene encodes CDR1 SGHVS and CDR2 FQNEAQ. Trimming pared 4 bases from V and 2 bases from J, leaving 18 bases between. CDR3 coding DNA: TGTGCCAGCAGCTCCTCGTATCGACTGGTAACCTACGAGCAGTACTTC. Translated, it gives CASSSSYRLVTYEQYF.

The chain is built from TRBV18 and TRBJ1-5; no firm D call. V was trimmed by 1 base and J by 5 bases, leaving 9 bases between them. The length of the CDR3 is 14 residues. Germline CDR1 is KGHSH and CDR2 is LQKENI. The CDR3 loop reads CASSPRHPDQPQHF. The CDR3 nucleotides read TGTGCCAGCTCACCACGACACCCGGATCAGCCCCAGCATTTT.

The V and J genes are TRBV6-4 and TRBJ2-3, with 12 bases that match TRBD2. V was clipped by 6 bases and J by 5 bases; unmatched bases: 3. CDR3 length equals 14 residues. Germline lookup yields CDR1 MRHNA and CDR2 SNTAGT. The CDR3 DNA sequence: TGTGCCAGCAGCGCTAGCGGGAGGGGAGATACGCAGTATTTT. Amino acid sequence: CASSASGRGDTQYF.

This clone has just a few counts. The chain recombines TRBV2 with TRBJ2-3; D remains ambiguous. Trimming pared 8 bases from V and 3 bases from J, leaving 12 bases between. Germline CDR1 reads SNHLY; CDR2 reads FYNNEI. CDR3 length equals 13 residues. Here the CDR3 reads CASRRVRTDTQYF. The CDR3 nucleotides are TGTGCCAGCCGCCGGGTGAGGACAGATACGCAGTATTTT.

The chain links TRBV7-2 to TRBJ1-1; no clear D gene. Germline assignment: CDR1 SGHTA and CDR2 FQGNSA. The CDR3 extends over 15 amino acids. Trimming shortened V by 1 base and J by 4 bases, and 13 bases separated the two germline ends. The CDR3 region has the DNA TGTGCCAGCAGCTTAGTCGGGGTTTTCGGCACTGAAGCTTTCTTT. It translates to CASSLVGVFGTEAFF.

This chain uses TRBV19 with TRBJ1-1; unclear D gene. Per the germline V gene, CDR1 is LNHDA and CDR2 is SQIVND (reference sequence). V lost 3 bases, J lost 0 bases, and 8 bases lay in between. This CDR3 has 14 amino acids. The CDR3: CASSIGLMNTEAFF. The CDR3 DNA sequence: TGTGCCAGTAGTATCGGACTGATGAACACTGAAGCTTTCTTT. Drawing the rest from reference TRBV19 and TRBJ1-1, the complete variable domain is DGGITQSPKYLFRKEGQNVTLSCEQNLNHDAMYWYRQDPGQGLRLIYYSQIVNDFQKGDIAEGYSVSREKKESFPLTVTSAQKNPTAFYLCASSIGLMNTEAFFGQGTRLTVV.

The chain's CDR3 is CASSLLTLGTEAFF. CDR3 in DNA: TGCGCCAGCAGCTTGTTAACCCTCGGCACTGAAGCTTTCTTT. This sequence joins TRBV5-1 and TRBJ1-1, with D uncertain. V was shortened by 1 base and J by 4 bases, with 11 bases between the two germline ends. The CDR3 runs 14 residues. The germline V gene encodes CDR1 SGHRS and CDR2 YFSETQ. Filled out from reference TRBV5-1 and TRBJ1-1, the complete variable domain reads KAGVTQTPRYLIKTRGQQVTLSCSPISGHRSVSWYQQTPGQGLQFLFEYFSETQRNKGNFPGRFSGRQFSNSRSEMNVSTLELGDSALYLCASSLLTLGTEAFFGQGTRLTVV.

The chain joins TRBV30 to TRBJ1-1; TRBD1 matches at 8 bases. Germline CDR1 reads GTSNPN; CDR2 reads SVGIG (reference sequence). This CDR3 spans 13 amino acids. Trimming at V came to 3 bases and at J to 3 bases, leaving 3 bases not matched to a gene. The DNA of the CDR3 is TGTGCCTGGAGCAAGGACAGGGACACTGAAGCTTTCTTT. It is translated as CAWSKDRDTEAFF.

The rearrangement links TRBV27 to TRBJ2-7; 10 bases are shared with TRBD2. This CDR3 spans 13 amino acids. V lost 6 bases to trimming and J lost 3 bases; unmatched junction nucleotides: 2. Looked up from germline, CDR1 is MNHEY and CDR2 is SMNVEV (reference sequence). CDR3 sequence: CASRTSGVYEQYF. Written as DNA, the CDR3 is TGTGCCAGCAGAACTAGCGGGGTCTACGAGCAGTACTTC.